One T cell receptor beta chain is described in this entry. The sample comes from a study of shared clonotypes between healthy human individuals. Germline loops: CDR1 MGHRA, CDR2 YSYEKL. CDR3 length equals 16 residues. With 4 bases clipped from V and 2 bases from J, the junction kept 4 bases outside the gene matches. Some 30,000 T cell genomes (approximately 210 ng DNA) went into each sorted-subset replicate. The repertoire was sequenced with immunoSEQ multiplex PCR; TCRdb's copy has only in-frame clones and lacks some. Of under 2.5 million clones in the sample, under 95% were seen once. The sample comprised naive CD4+ T cells from PBMCs. Indicated subset: CD45RA+ positively selected. This chain connects TRBV4-1 to TRBJ2-7; TRBD2 aligns across 14 bases. The receptor's source is a man aged 18 to 29 in good health. Some clones in this sample may be carry-over from other donors' samples. This CDR3 is CASSRTGLAGAYEQYF. In nucleotides, the CDR3 is TGCGCCAGCAGCCGCACGGGACTAGCGGGAGCCTACGAGCAGTACTTC.